These 26 T cell receptor beta chains came from one sample sequenced in a study of Ad26.COV2.S vaccination and SARS-CoV-2 variants. Profiling relied on immunoSEQ multiplex PCR, and the TCRdb table lists in-frame clones only, not all of them. Among hundreds of thousands of clones listed, about nine tenths were seen once. Specified treatment: roughly 19 received Ad26.COV2.S at low or high dose, single or two shots; 5 received placebo; per-sample allocation not given. Sampling was performed 63 days after the first vaccine or placebo injection. This specimen was peripheral blood, taken in a trial of Ad26.COV2.S vaccine versus placebo. The source of these receptors is a person aged 18-60 years who received the Ad26.COV2.S COVID-19 vaccine or a placebo.

This clone turned up a few times. The chain recombines TRBV6-5 with TRBJ1-1; D uncertain. This CDR3 has 11 residues. Germline V CDR1 and CDR2: MNHEY, SVGAGI. The germline V and J ends were trimmed by 7 bases and 8 bases, with 11 bases remaining between them. CDR3: CASTINGEAFF. CDR3 DNA: TGTGCCAGCACCATCAATGGAGAAGCTTTCTTT.

J is TRBJ2-1 and V is TRBV19; 15 nucleotides match TRBD2. The CDR3 spans 16 residues. After removal of 5 bases from V and 10 bases from J, the junction contained 9 bases not matched to a gene. CDR1 LNHDA and CDR2 SQIVND come from the germline V gene (reference sequence). This CDR3 is CASSLGLAGGQEEQFF. CDR3 nucleotides: TGTGCCAGTAGTTTAGGACTAGCGGGGGGGCAAGAAGAGCAGTTCTTC.

This clone was seen only once. The rearrangement links TRBV19 to TRBJ1-2; 7 nucleotides agree with TRBD1. Germline loops: CDR1 LNHDA, CDR2 SQIVND (reference sequence). The V gene end was trimmed by 5 bases and the J gene end by 4 bases; junction bases not matched to a gene: 10. The CDR3 runs 15 residues. The DNA of the CDR3 is TGTGCCAGTAGTGCCGTCGTGACAGGGACCTATGGCTACACCTTC. Translation: CASSAVVTGTYGYTF. Looking up the rest from reference TRBV19 and TRBJ1-2 gives the full variable domain: DGGITQSPKYLFRKEGQNVTLSCEQNLNHDAMYWYRQDPGQGLRLIYYSQIVNDFQKGDIAEGYSVSREKKESFPLTVTSAQKNPTAFYLCASSAVVTGTYGYTFGSGTRLTVV.

V usage is TRBV3-1 (or the pseudogene TRBV3-2) and J usage is TRBJ1-6; TRBD1 agrees at 10 bases. The CDR3 is made up of 14 amino acids. V shed 4 bases and J 9 bases; nucleotides not matched to a gene: 3. Germline lookup yields CDR1 LGHDT and CDR2 YNNKEL (reference sequence). In DNA form, the CDR3 reads TGTGCCAGCAGCCGGGGACAGGGGTTTTCACCCCTCCACTTT. Translation: CASSRGQGFSPLHF.

The J gene is TRBJ2-7, the V gene TRBV4-1, with 7 nucleotides matching TRBD1. Germline-derived CDR1 and CDR2 are MGHRA and YSYEKL. Germline trimming cut 3 bases from V and 0 bases from J; bases unmatched to any gene: 5. CDR3 length equals 15 residues. CDR3 DNA sequence: TGCGCCAGCAGCCAGTCGACAGGGAGCTCCTACGAGCAGTACTTC. As protein: CASSQSTGSSYEQYF.

The chain employs TRBV2 and TRBJ2-7; tentatively, D is TRBD1 (5 bases). The CDR3 is 15 amino acids. Trimming pared 4 bases from V and 0 bases from J, leaving 13 bases between. Germline CDR1 reads SNHLY; CDR2 reads FYNNEI. CDR3 nucleotides: TGTGCCAGCAGTGGACAGCCGATACCCTCCTACGAGCAGTACTTC. Translated, it gives CASSGQPIPSYEQYF.

The chain links TRBV11-3 to TRBJ2-5; 10 nucleotides match TRBD2. This CDR3 is built from 18 residues. Unmatched junction bases numbered 12, after V lost 5 bases and J lost 0 bases. Germline V gene lookup returns CDR1 SGHNT and CDR2 YENEEA. CDR3 nucleotides: TGTGCCAGCAGCCACTCCCTAGCGGGAGCCCGGTACCAAGAGACCCAGTACTTC. Encoded protein: CASSHSLAGARYQETQYF.

This clone was seen a few times. The CDR3 DNA reads TGTGCCAGCAGCTCCGGCCCAGGGGGTAATGAAAAACTGTTTTTT. Translating gives CASSSGPGGNEKLFF. V gene TRBV7-2 combines with J gene TRBJ1-4; 7 positions agree with TRBD1. The V gene end was trimmed by 4 bases and the J gene end by 4 bases; junction bases not matched to a gene: 6. CDR3 length: 15 amino acids. Germline lookup yields CDR1 SGHTA and CDR2 FQGNSA. Full variable domain (outside the CDR3, taken from reference TRBV7-2 and TRBJ1-4): GAGVSQSPSNKVTEKGKDVELRCDPISGHTALYWYRQSLGQGLEFLIYFQGNSAPDKSGLPSDRFSAERTGGSVSTLTIQRTQQEDSAVYLCASSSGPGGNEKLFFGSGTQLSVL.

V usage is TRBV6-5 and J usage is TRBJ2-4; D remains ambiguous. Germline CDR1 reads MNHEY; CDR2 reads SVGAGI. Trimming cost V 6 bases and J 0 bases, with 6 bases left between them. This CDR3 has 13 residues. CDR3 DNA sequence: TGTGCCAGCAGCCAAATAGCCAAAAACATTCAGTACTTC. Translation gives CASSQIAKNIQYF.

This chain links TRBV5-8 with TRBJ1-6, with 9 bases that match TRBD1. The CDR3 is 16 residues long. Germline loops: CDR1 SGHTS, CDR2 YDEGEE. Trimming took 4 bases from V and 3 from J; bases not matched to a gene: 5. CDR3 loop: CASSPDRGGYNSPLHF. In DNA, the CDR3 is TGTGCCAGCAGCCCGGACAGGGGAGGCTATAATTCACCCCTCCACTTT.

CDR3 protein: CASSPPPGHREVSEAFF. DNA of the CDR3: TGTGCCAGCAGCCCCCCCCCGGGTCACAGGGAGGTTTCTGAAGCTTTCTTT. The genes are TRBV3-1 (or the pseudogene TRBV3-2) and TRBJ1-1, with D perhaps matching TRBD1 (6 bases). This CDR3 is built from 17 residues. Germline V gives CDR1 LGHDT, CDR2 YNNKEL (reference sequence). The ends were cut back, 4 bases at V and 6 bases at J, with 24 bases in the middle.

About this clone: The same CDR3 arises from other DNA sequences in this sample as well. The rearrangement joins TRBV5-1 to TRBJ2-7, with TRBD1 matching 7 bases. The CDR3 loop spans 13 amino acids. J was trimmed by 4 bases and V by 0 bases; bases with no gene match: 1. In germline, CDR1 is SGHRS, CDR2 YFSETQ. DNA for the CDR3: TGCGCCAGCAGCTTGGGGACAGGTTACGAGCAGTACTTC. Its translation: CASSLGTGYEQYF. Complete variable domain (other parts from reference TRBV5-1 and TRBJ2-7): KAGVTQTPRYLIKTRGQQVTLSCSPISGHRSVSWYQQTPGQGLQFLFEYFSETQRNKGNFPGRFSGRQFSNSRSEMNVSTLELGDSALYLCASSLGTGYEQYFGPGTRLTVT.

This clone came up once. A much larger clone is a single base away; this may be a read error. The chain couples TRBV12-3 or TRBV12-4 to TRBJ1-1; D unclear. This CDR3 is 10 amino acids long. V lost 5 bases, J lost 8 bases, and 6 bases lay in between. This CDR3 reads CASSAGEAFF. CDR3 nucleotides: TGTGCCAGCAGTGCGGGAGAAGCTTTCTTT.

The chain has TRBV9 and TRBJ2-5; D is ambiguous. With 0 bases removed from V and 1 base from J, the gap between germline ends came to 10 bases. CDR3 size: 15 residues. The V gene's germline CDR1 is SGDLS and CDR2 YYNGEE. The CDR3 sequence: CASSVDEGIQETQYF. CDR3 DNA: TGTGCCAGCAGCGTAGACGAAGGAATCCAAGAGACCCAGTACTTC.

The chain joins TRBV19 to TRBJ1-1; D may be TRBD1 (6 bases). Looked up from germline, CDR1 is LNHDA and CDR2 is SQIVND (reference sequence). There are 16 residues in the CDR3. V lost 2 bases, J lost 4 bases, and 17 bases lay in between. Here the CDR3 reads CASSITPGQWGTEAFF. As DNA, the CDR3 is TGTGCCAGTAGTATAACGCCTGGACAGTGGGGCACTGAAGCTTTCTTT.

This sequence joins TRBV29-1 and TRBJ2-1; no firm D call. Trimming removed 6 bases from V and 0 bases from J, with 3 bases in between. Germline V gene sequence: CDR1 SQVTM, CDR2 ANQGSEA. CDR3 length: 11 residues. The CDR3: CSVRSYNEQFF. Here the CDR3 DNA reads TGCAGCGTACGCTCCTACAATGAGCAGTTCTTC.

The chain uses TRBV19 and TRBJ1-6; 9 nucleotides match TRBD1. The CDR3 is 15 residues long. The trim removed 9 bases at V and 9 bases at J, leaving 12 bases unmatched. Germline V gene sequence: CDR1 LNHDA, CDR2 SQIVND (reference sequence). The CDR3: CASARDRDFVSPLHF. The CDR3 DNA reads TGTGCCAGCGCCCGGGACAGGGATTTTGTTTCACCCCTCCACTTT.

The gene calls are TRBV30 and TRBJ1-2; 7 nucleotides line up with TRBD1. There are 13 residues in the CDR3. In germline, CDR1 is GTSNPN, CDR2 SVGIG (reference sequence). V shed 4 bases and J 5 bases; nucleotides not matched to a gene: 7. CDR3 sequence reads: CAWMAGGGYGYTF. The CDR3 DNA reads as TGTGCCTGGATGGCAGGGGGAGGGTATGGCTACACCTTC.

The J gene is TRBJ1-5, the V gene TRBV4-2, with unresolved D. The CDR3 loop spans 14 amino acids. Germline V lookup: CDR1 LGHNA, CDR2 YNFKEQ. Trimming left V 1 base short and J 5 bases short, with 9 bases between. CDR3 residues: CASSQANIYQPQHF. CDR3 sequence (DNA): TGTGCCAGCAGCCAAGCGAACATATATCAGCCCCAGCATTTT.

The J gene is TRBJ1-5, the V gene TRBV5-5; maybe TRBD1 (6 bases). CDR1 and CDR2 from the germline V gene are SGHKS and YYEKEE (reference sequence). V shed 2 bases and J shed 7 bases, with 13 bases lying between them. The CDR3 is 14 amino acids. The CDR3 DNA is TGTGCCAGCAGCTTTGAACAGGGTATCCAGCCCCAGCATTTT. This encodes CASSFEQGIQPQHF.

The chain is built from TRBV6-5 and TRBJ1-3, with unresolved D. CDR1 is MNHEY, CDR2 SVGAGI, per germline. The CDR3 sequence is 14 residues long. V lost 4 bases and J 0 bases, leaving 7 bases between the germline ends. For the CDR3, the DNA is TGTGCCAGCAGTTGGCAGTCCTCTGGAAACACCATATATTTT. Amino acids: CASSWQSSGNTIYF.

V usage is TRBV4-1 and J usage is TRBJ2-4; D uncertain. Per the germline V gene, CDR1 is MGHRA and CDR2 is YSYEKL. The CDR3 sequence is 16 residues long. V was clipped by 0 bases and J by 4 bases, with 13 bases between them. CDR3 in amino acids: CASSQDLSWTKNIQYF. The CDR3 nucleotides are TGCGCCAGCAGCCAAGATCTATCTTGGACGAAAAACATTCAGTACTTC.

This chain joins TRBV13 and TRBJ2-1, with D perhaps given as TRBD1 or TRBD2 (5 bases each). This CDR3 has 16 residues. Per the germline V gene, CDR1 is PRHDT and CDR2 is FYEKMQ (reference sequence). V was clipped by 1 base and J by 1 base, with 11 bases between them. CDR3 nucleotide sequence: TGTGCCAGCAGCTTAGCCGGGACCTCGTCCTACAATGAGCAGTTCTTC. Amino acid sequence: CASSLAGTSSYNEQFF.

V and J are TRBV7-9 and TRBJ1-2, with D unresolved. Germline CDR1 and CDR2: SEHNR and FQNEAQ (reference sequence). The CDR3 sequence is 15 residues long. Between the trimmed V and J ends, which lost 0 bases and 7 bases, there was a span of 15 bases. The CDR3 spells CASSLAIAGNGGYTF. Here the CDR3 DNA reads TGTGCCAGCAGCTTAGCAATTGCGGGGAATGGTGGCTACACCTTC.

The chain employs TRBV5-4 and TRBJ2-1; 8 bases align to TRBD1. The germline V gene has CDR1 SGHNT and CDR2 YYREEE (reference sequence). There are 12 residues in the CDR3. The V segment lost 3 bases and the J segment 8 bases; nucleotides outside the gene matches: 1. In DNA, the CDR3 is TGTGCCAGCAGCTCGGACAGGGATGAGCAGTTCTTC. The encoded protein is CASSSDRDEQFF.

This chain connects TRBV2 to TRBJ2-5, with D tentatively TRBD1 (5 bases). The CDR3 consists of 13 residues. CDR1 and CDR2 from the germline V gene are SNHLY and FYNNEI. The V end was cut by 6 bases, the J end by 4 bases, with 12 bases between. The CDR3 DNA follows: TGTGCCAGCAGCAAGGATCAGGGAGAGACCCAGTACTTC. Encoded protein: CASSKDQGETQYF.